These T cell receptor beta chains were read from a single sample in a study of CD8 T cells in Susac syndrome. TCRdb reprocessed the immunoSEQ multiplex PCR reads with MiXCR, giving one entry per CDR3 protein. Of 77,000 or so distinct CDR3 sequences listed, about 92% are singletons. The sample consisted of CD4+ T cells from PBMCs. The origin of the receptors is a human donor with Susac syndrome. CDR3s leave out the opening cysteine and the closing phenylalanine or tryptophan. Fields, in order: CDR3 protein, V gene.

CDR3 protein: SARPTLPRSTDTQY
V gene: TRBV20-1

CDR3 protein: ASSQVGQLNSPLH
V gene: TRBV3-1

CDR3 protein: ATSDRRLQPQH
V gene: TRBV24-1

CDR3 protein: ASSLGRTGGRETQY
V gene: TRBV7-8

CDR3 protein: ASIMGPSYEQY
V gene: TRBV28

CDR3 protein: ATSEGGQQETQY
V gene: TRBV15

CDR3 protein: ASARDPDYEQY
V gene: TRBV6-5

CDR3 protein: ASSDREGDTQY
V gene: TRBV18

CDR3 protein: ASRLTGNYGYT
V gene: TRBV5-8

CDR3 protein: ASSLEVAGRHEQY
V gene: TRBV5-4

CDR3 protein: ASSRDSRLSTDTQY
V gene: TRBV18

CDR3 protein: ASSPPLNRGAYNEQF
V gene: TRBV18

CDR3 protein: ASSMATGGYEQY
V gene: TRBV27

CDR3 protein: ASSETPYSNQPQH
V gene: TRBV28

CDR3 protein: ASSQSQSPRVQETQY
V gene: TRBV6-1

CDR3 protein: ASSDVGLAGAGTQY
V gene: TRBV3-1

CDR3 protein: ASSSGTQETQY
V gene: TRBV7-7

CDR3 protein: ASSLELFGGSSNEKLF
V gene: TRBV7-8

CDR3 protein: ASSQGQGAREQY
V gene: TRBV3-1

CDR3 protein: ASSVQGWNTEAF
V gene: TRBV5-1

CDR3 protein: ASSVKGTGANVLT
V gene: TRBV2

CDR3 protein: AISNGGEETQY
V gene: TRBV10-3

CDR3 protein: ASSPDSSNQPQH
V gene: TRBV18

CDR3 protein: ASRKRQGAGETQY
V gene: TRBV6-5

CDR3 protein: ASSLVPGYSNQPQH
V gene: TRBV7-2

CDR3 protein: ASSKMPGLAGQY
V gene: TRBV7-2

CDR3 protein: ASSGRTTKAF
V gene: TRBV28

CDR3 protein: ASSTRFGFGANVLT
V gene: TRBV28

CDR3 protein: ASSPLTVNQPQH
V gene: TRBV12-3/TRBV12-4

CDR3 protein: ASSVNKGWSYGYT
V gene: TRBV7-2

CDR3 protein: ATRKTRDGETQY
V gene: TRBV15

CDR3 protein: SAGGSFDEQF
V gene: TRBV20-1

CDR3 protein: ASSERGGEF
V gene: TRBV2

CDR3 protein: ASRSGEVVEKLF
V gene: TRBV28

CDR3 protein: ASSQRGGDEQY
V gene: TRBV4-1

CDR3 protein: ASRGWLAGGEQS
V gene: TRBV2

CDR3 protein: SARDLTRTSREQY
V gene: TRBV20-1

CDR3 protein: ASSLITAEAF
V gene: TRBV28

CDR3 protein: ASSPQGDTGELF
V gene: TRBV18

CDR3 protein: SASSGVGTDTQY
V gene: TRBV20-1

CDR3 protein: ASSERELRPYEQY
V gene: TRBV2